Described below is a single TCR beta chain sequence and its context. Germline CDR1 reads SGHVS; CDR2 reads FQNEAQ. CDR3 length: 13 residues. Trimming took off 2 bases at V and 2 bases at J, with 7 bases between the two ends. Clones were sequenced by immunoSEQ multiplex PCR, and TCRdb holds only the in-frame ones, with some missing. The sample includes 6,000 or so clones, around 70% of them seen just once. These data belong to a study of control samples from healthy donors and cancer patients. Sample: formalin-fixed, paraffin-embedded tissue. The gene calls are TRBV7-8 and TRBJ2-7; D is possibly TRBD2 (5 bases). This TCR was sampled from a male donor with melanoma. CDR3 in amino acids: CASSLLAAYEQYF. CDR3 DNA sequence: TGTGCCAGCAGCTTACTAGCAGCCTACGAGCAGTACTTC.